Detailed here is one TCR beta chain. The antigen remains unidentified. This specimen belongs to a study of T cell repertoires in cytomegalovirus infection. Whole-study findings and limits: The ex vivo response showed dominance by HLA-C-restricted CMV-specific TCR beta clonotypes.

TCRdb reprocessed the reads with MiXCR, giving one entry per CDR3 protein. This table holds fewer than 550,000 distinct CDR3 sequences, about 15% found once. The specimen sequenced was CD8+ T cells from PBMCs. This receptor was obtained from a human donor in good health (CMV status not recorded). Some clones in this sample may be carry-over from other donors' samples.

CDR3: CARGTGNTYEQYF. The CDR3 nucleotides are TGTGCCAGGGGGACAGGGAATACCTACGAGCAGTACTTC. V is TRBV2 and J is TRBJ2-7, with 9 nucleotides matching TRBD1. The ends lost 9 bases at V and 2 bases at J; junction bases unmatched: 5. Germline V gives CDR1 SNHLY, CDR2 FYNNEI. This CDR3 spans 13 amino acids.